These 26 T cell receptor beta chains share one sample of origin, sequenced in a study of cytomegalovirus exposure and HLA in healthy donors. The PCR used 60 Vbeta and 13 Jbeta primers. Profiled with immunoSEQ multiplex PCR; TCRdb holds only in-frame clones, not every one. This table has some 150,000 clones, 60% to 80% appearing once. Sequences were obtained from PBMCs. These receptors came from a male donor in good health and CMV-seronegative.

The V gene is TRBV7-9, the J gene TRBJ1-5; unclear D gene. V dropped 1 base and J dropped 8 bases, with 9 bases sitting between them. The CDR3 covers 13 residues. The germline gives CDR1 SEHNR, CDR2 FQNEAQ (reference sequence). The CDR3 loop reads CASSLDEIKPQHF. The CDR3 DNA follows: TGTGCCAGCAGCTTAGATGAGATCAAGCCCCAGCATTTT.

V is TRBV2 and J is TRBJ2-7; D is perhaps TRBD1 (6 bases). The germline V and J ends were trimmed by 5 bases and 0 bases, with 11 bases remaining between them. The length of the CDR3 is 14 residues. Germline V gives CDR1 SNHLY, CDR2 FYNNEI. The CDR3 bases are TGTGCCAGCAGTCGGACAGTGGTCTCCTACGAGCAGTACTTC. This encodes CASSRTVVSYEQYF.

The V and J genes are TRBV29-1 and TRBJ1-1, with TRBD1 as a possible D gene (5 bases). Germline loops: CDR1 SQVTM, CDR2 ANQGSEA. This CDR3 has 12 amino acids. The V end was cut by 6 bases, the J end by 6 bases, with 14 bases between. The CDR3 is CSVRVLTAEAFF. The CDR3 bases are TGCAGCGTCAGGGTTCTGACGGCTGAAGCTTTCTTT.

The chain employs TRBV29-1 and TRBJ1-2; 7 bases fit TRBD1. The CDR3 covers 14 residues. The ends lost 0 bases at V and 3 bases at J; junction bases unmatched: 4. The germline V gene has CDR1 SQVTM and CDR2 ANQGSEA. CDR3 nucleotides: TGCAGCGTTGAAGATGGGGGACAGCACTATGGCTACACCTTC. Its translation is CSVEDGGQHYGYTF.

The genes are TRBV19 and TRBJ2-2, with D possibly TRBD2 on 6 matching bases. This CDR3 is 14 amino acids long. V was pared by 5 bases and J by 6 bases, with 13 bases between. Germline V lookup: CDR1 LNHDA, CDR2 SQIVND (reference sequence). Here the CDR3 reads CASSLGGVAGELFF. The DNA for the CDR3 is TGTGCCAGTAGTCTCGGGGGAGTGGCCGGGGAGCTGTTTTTT.

The rearrangement links TRBV15 to TRBJ1-4, with unresolved D. Germline values: CDR1 LNHNV, CDR2 YYDKDF (reference sequence). Trimming took off 6 bases at V and 5 bases at J, with 13 bases between the two ends. CDR3 length equals 14 residues. For the CDR3, the DNA is TGTGCCACCAGGGGCACGGGATACAATGAAAAACTGTTTTTT. Amino acids: CATRGTGYNEKLFF.

The chain combines TRBV28 with TRBJ1-1, with TRBD1 as a possible D gene (5 bases). Germline CDR1 MDHEN, CDR2 SYDVKM. V gave up 6 bases and J gave up 1 base, with 18 bases separating them. The CDR3 has 16 amino acids. CDR3 loop: CASSHGGALGNTEAFF. The CDR3 bases are TGTGCCAGCAGCCACGGGGGAGCCTTGGGGAACACTGAAGCTTTCTTT.

The chain has TRBV7-9 and TRBJ1-6; the match to TRBD1 covers 8 bases. The CDR3 is made up of 13 amino acids. The trim removed 5 bases at V and 15 bases at J, leaving 9 bases unmatched. Looked up from germline, CDR1 is SEHNR and CDR2 is FQNEAQ (reference sequence). This CDR3 is CASSPTGESVLHF. The CDR3 DNA reads TGTGCCAGCAGCCCGACAGGGGAGTCGGTCCTCCACTTT.

This chain links TRBV30 with TRBJ2-5; 8 bases map to TRBD1. The end of the DNA fits TRBJ2-7 better, so the J call may be wrong. The CDR3 covers 14 residues. Per the germline V gene, CDR1 is GTSNPN and CDR2 is SVGIG (reference sequence). The DNA of the CDR3 is TGTGCCTGGACCGGGACAGGATCTTCCTACGAGCAGTACTTC. This encodes CAWTGTGSSYEQYF.

This clone was detected once. J is TRBJ1-1 and V is TRBV7-9; the match to TRBD1 covers 7 bases. This CDR3 region has 14 residues. The J segment lost 7 bases and the V segment lost 4 bases, leaving 9 bases of the junction unmatched. Germline lookup yields CDR1 SEHNR and CDR2 FQNEAQ (reference sequence). CDR3 DNA: TGTGCCAGCAGCTCGTCCGGGACAGAGAATGAAGCTTTCTTT. Its translation is CASSSSGTENEAFF.

The chain employs TRBV30 and TRBJ1-4, with D perhaps matching TRBD1 (5 bases). Germline assignment: CDR1 GTSNPN and CDR2 SVGIG (reference sequence). Between the trimmed V and J ends, which lost 7 bases and 4 bases, there was a span of 13 bases. The CDR3 sequence is 13 residues long. CDR3 sequence (DNA): TGTGCCTCCCCAGGGAGGTTTAATGAAAAACTGTTTTTT. This encodes CASPGRFNEKLFF.

The rearrangement uses TRBV4-3 and TRBJ1-2; D not resolved. In germline, CDR1 is LGHNA, CDR2 YSLEER. V lost 0 bases and J lost 0, with 11 bases in between. This CDR3 spans 16 amino acids. This CDR3 reads CASSQDHGSANYGYTF. The DNA for the CDR3 is TGCGCCAGCAGCCAAGATCACGGCAGCGCTAACTATGGCTACACCTTC.

This rearrangement joins TRBV6-4 to TRBJ2-1; 7 nucleotides align to TRBD2. This CDR3 has 14 amino acids. CDR1 is MRHNA, CDR2 SNTAGT, per germline. Germline trimming cut 3 bases from V and 8 bases from J; bases unmatched to any gene: 7. The CDR3 coding sequence is TGTGCCAGCAGTGATTGGGGGGGAAGTCATGAGCAGTTCTTC. Its protein is CASSDWGGSHEQFF.

The V call is TRBV11-2, the J call TRBJ2-3; D is undetermined. Germline V gene lookup returns CDR1 SGHAT and CDR2 FQNNGV. V gave up 5 bases and J gave up 1 base, with 7 bases separating them. This CDR3 spans 13 amino acids. The CDR3 sequence: CASSVGGTDTQYF. In DNA form, the CDR3 reads TGTGCCAGCAGCGTAGGCGGCACAGATACGCAGTATTTT.

A remark on this clone: Germline and junction disagree at one end, which may indicate a read error. The chain joins TRBV14 to TRBJ2-7; 7 nucleotides align to TRBD1. The CDR3 consists of 13 residues. The germline V gene encodes CDR1 SGHDN and CDR2 FVKESK. The CDR3 nucleotides read TGTGTCAGCAGCTCAAAACAGGGGACCGAGCAGTACTTC. Encoded protein: CVSSSKQGTEQYF.

The chain recombines TRBV5-4 with TRBJ1-4; TRBD1 aligns across 7 bases. The germline CDR1 and CDR2 sequences are SGHNT and YYREEE (reference sequence). This CDR3 has 15 amino acids. V shed 4 bases, J shed 7 bases, and the junction held 10 bases outside the gene matches. This chain's CDR3 is CASSLGTARPEKLFF. The CDR3 bases are TGTGCCAGCAGCCTGGGGACAGCCCGACCTGAAAAACTGTTTTTT. The variable domain in full, completed from reference TRBV5-4 and TRBJ1-4, reads ETGVTQSPTHLIKTRGQQVTLRCSSQSGHNTVSWYQQALGQGPQFIFQYYREEENGRGNFPPRFSGLQFPNYSSELNVNALELDDSALYLCASSLGTARPEKLFFGSGTQLSVL.

The chain couples TRBV7-2 to TRBJ1-2, with TRBD1 identical over 7 bases. CDR3 length equals 16 residues. The trim removed 4 bases at V and 4 bases at J, leaving 12 bases unmatched. CDR1 is SGHTA and CDR2 is FQGNSA in the germline V gene. CDR3 sequence: CASSSSLTGYGYGYTF. The CDR3 DNA reads TGTGCCAGCAGCTCCTCATTGACAGGGTATGGCTATGGCTACACCTTC.

The gene calls are TRBV7-9 and TRBJ2-7, with 11 bases lining up with TRBD1. After removal of 5 bases from V and 7 bases from J, the junction contained 7 bases not matched to a gene. The V gene's germline CDR1 is SEHNR and CDR2 FQNEAQ (reference sequence). The CDR3 is 14 residues long. CDR3 in DNA: TGTGCCAGCAGCCAAGGGGGGACAGGGGGAGAGCAGTACTTC. Amino acid sequence: CASSQGGTGGEQYF.

The chain carries TRBV7-3 and TRBJ2-2; 11 nucleotides agree with TRBD2. Germline V gene lookup returns CDR1 SGHTA and CDR2 FQGTGA. CDR3 size: 17 residues. Losses at the gene ends were 5 bases for V and 5 bases for J; bases not matched to a gene: 10. The CDR3, as DNA: TGTGCCAGCAGCCCCATTAGCGGGGGGGCTAATACCGGGGAGCTGTTTTTT. Translated: CASSPISGGANTGELFF.

The chain recombines TRBV6-1 with TRBJ1-2; 11 bases align to TRBD1. J lost 4 bases, V lost 10 bases, and 5 bases had no gene match. Looked up from germline, CDR1 is MNHNS and CDR2 is SASEGT. This CDR3 spans 13 amino acids. The CDR3 loop reads CATRDRGFYGYTF. CDR3 nucleotides: TGTGCCACCCGGGACAGGGGGTTCTATGGCTACACCTTC.

CDR3 sequence: CASSAQGTEAFF. CDR3 sequence (DNA): TGTGCCAGCAGCGCGCAGGGTACTGAAGCTTTCTTT. V usage is TRBV13 and J usage is TRBJ1-1; tentative D call: TRBD1 (5 bases). V was pared by 5 bases and J by 5 bases, with 9 bases between. Germline V lookup: CDR1 PRHDT, CDR2 FYEKMQ (reference sequence). CDR3 length equals 12 residues. Supplemented by reference TRBV13 and TRBJ1-1, the full variable domain reads AAGVIQSPRHLIKEKRETATLKCYPIPRHDTVYWYQQGPGQDPQFLISFYEKMQSDKGSIPDRFSAQQFSDYHSELNMSSLELGDSALYFCASSAQGTEAFFGQGTRLTVV.

As to this clone: Other nucleotide sequences from this sample produce the same CDR3. This rearrangement joins TRBV28 to TRBJ1-2; TRBD1 might be the D (5 bases). The CDR3 extends over 14 amino acids. The ends were cut back, 5 bases at V and 8 bases at J, with 18 bases in the middle. CDR1 and CDR2 from the germline V gene are MDHEN and SYDVKM. The chain's CDR3 is CASSIGGAREGYTF. As DNA, the CDR3 is TGTGCCAGCAGTATTGGCGGGGCCAGGGAGGGCTACACCTTC.

This clone was seen more than once but under ten times. This rearrangement joins TRBV5-1 to TRBJ1-5; no firm D call. V dropped 0 bases and J dropped 3 bases, with 10 bases sitting between them. Germline CDR1 is SGHRS and CDR2 is YFSETQ. The CDR3 is 15 amino acids. The CDR3 protein is CASSLGLELNQPQHF. The CDR3 DNA reads TGCGCCAGCAGCTTGGGGTTGGAGCTCAATCAGCCCCAGCATTTT.

This clone came up once. The chain uses TRBV5-1 and TRBJ2-7; a weak D match, TRBD2 (6 bases). This CDR3 region has 16 residues. V lost 0 bases and J 0 bases, leaving 13 bases between the germline ends. Germline CDR1 reads SGHRS; CDR2 reads YFSETQ. The CDR3, as DNA: TGCGCCAGCAGCTTGGTCGGGACTCGAAGCTCCTACGAGCAGTACTTC. Residues: CASSLVGTRSSYEQYF.

This chain uses TRBV28 with TRBJ1-5, with unresolved D. V lost 2 bases, J lost 0 bases, and 11 bases lay in between. The CDR3 consists of 16 residues. Germline V gene sequence: CDR1 MDHEN, CDR2 SYDVKM. The CDR3 nucleotides are TGTGCCAGCAGTTTACTTCGGCGGAATAGCAATCAGCCCCAGCATTTT. This sequence encodes CASSLLRRNSNQPQHF.

J is TRBJ1-1 and V is TRBV4-3; TRBD1 agrees at 10 bases. The junction had 5 bases not matched to a gene; V was cut back by 4 bases and J by 6 bases. This CDR3 region has 14 residues. Germline loops: CDR1 LGHNA, CDR2 YSLEER. This CDR3 is CASSRTGTGAEAFF. DNA of the CDR3: TGCGCCAGCAGCCGCACGGGGACAGGGGCTGAAGCTTTCTTT.